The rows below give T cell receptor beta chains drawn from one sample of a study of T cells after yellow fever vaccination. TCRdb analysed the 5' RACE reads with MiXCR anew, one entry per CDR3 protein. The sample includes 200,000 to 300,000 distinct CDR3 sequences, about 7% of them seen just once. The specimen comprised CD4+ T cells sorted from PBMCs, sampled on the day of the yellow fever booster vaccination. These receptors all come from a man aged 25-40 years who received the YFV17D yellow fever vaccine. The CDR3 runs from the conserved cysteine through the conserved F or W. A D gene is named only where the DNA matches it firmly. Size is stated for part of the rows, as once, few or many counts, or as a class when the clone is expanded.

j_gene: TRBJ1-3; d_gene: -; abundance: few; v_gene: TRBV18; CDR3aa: CASSPGPPASGNTIYF; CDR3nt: TGTGCCAGCTCACCAGGGCCCCCAGCCTCTGGAAACACCATATATTTT
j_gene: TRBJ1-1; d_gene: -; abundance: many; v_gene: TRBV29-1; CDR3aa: CSVSPTGVLAFF; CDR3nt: TGCAGCGTTAGCCCTACTGGGGTTCTAGCTTTCTTT
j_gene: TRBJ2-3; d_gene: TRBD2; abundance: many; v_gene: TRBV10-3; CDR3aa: CAIGLAGGSSDTQYF; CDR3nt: TGTGCCATCGGCCTAGCGGGAGGGTCTTCAGATACGCAGTATTTT
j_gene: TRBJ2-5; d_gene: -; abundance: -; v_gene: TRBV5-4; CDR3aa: CASSLDDQETQYF; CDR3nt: TGTGCCAGCAGCTTGGACGACCAAGAGACCCAGTACTTC
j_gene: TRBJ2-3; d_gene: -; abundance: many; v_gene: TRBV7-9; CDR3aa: CASSETVADTQYF; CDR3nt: TGTGCCAGCAGCGAGACAGTCGCGGATACGCAGTATTTT
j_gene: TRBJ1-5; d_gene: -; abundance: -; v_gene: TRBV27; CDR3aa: CASSLWFGAGENQPQHF; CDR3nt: TGTGCCAGCAGTTTATGGTTCGGGGCAGGGGAAAATCAGCCCCAGCATTTT
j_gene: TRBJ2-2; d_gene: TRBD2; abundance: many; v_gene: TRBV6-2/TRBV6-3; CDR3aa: CASSYSSSGSSSTGELFF; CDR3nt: TGTGCCAGCAGTTACTCGTCTAGCGGGAGTAGTAGCACCGGGGAGCTGTTTTTT
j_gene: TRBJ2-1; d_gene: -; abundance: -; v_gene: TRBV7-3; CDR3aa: CASSLRPAGAYNEQFF; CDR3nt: TGTGCCAGCAGCTTACGGCCGGCAGGAGCCTACAATGAGCAGTTCTTC
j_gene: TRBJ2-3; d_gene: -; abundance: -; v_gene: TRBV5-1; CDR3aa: CASSLDRAGVDTQYF; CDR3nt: TGCGCCAGCAGCTTGGACAGGGCGGGCGTGGATACGCAGTATTTT
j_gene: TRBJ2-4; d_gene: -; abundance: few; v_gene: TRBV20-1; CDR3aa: CSAREPRRNIQYF; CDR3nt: TGCAGTGCTAGAGAACCCCGGAGAAACATTCAGTACTTC
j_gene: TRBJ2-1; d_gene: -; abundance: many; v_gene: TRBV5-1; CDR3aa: CASSLPSGSGYNEQFF; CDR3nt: TGCGCCAGCAGCTTGCCATCGGGGTCTGGGTACAATGAGCAGTTCTTC
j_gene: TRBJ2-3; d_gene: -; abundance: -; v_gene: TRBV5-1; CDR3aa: CASSLGRTALDTQYF; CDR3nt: TGCGCCAGCAGCTTGGGTCGGACAGCGCTTGATACGCAGTATTTT
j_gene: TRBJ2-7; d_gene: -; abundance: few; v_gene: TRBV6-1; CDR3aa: CATSPWGGYEQYF; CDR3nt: TGTGCCACCTCACCCTGGGGAGGCTACGAGCAGTACTTC
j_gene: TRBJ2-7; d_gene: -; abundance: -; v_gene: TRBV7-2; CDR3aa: CASSVGKIYEQYF; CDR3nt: TGTGCCAGCAGCGTCGGGAAAATCTACGAGCAGTACTTC
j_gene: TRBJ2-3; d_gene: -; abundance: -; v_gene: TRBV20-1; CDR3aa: CSARGFLAGRTDTQYF; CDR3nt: TGCAGTGCTAGAGGGTTCCTGGCGGGACGCACAGATACGCAGTATTTT
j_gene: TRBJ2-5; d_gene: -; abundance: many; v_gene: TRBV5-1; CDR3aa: CASSLELGLGTQYF; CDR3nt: TGCGCCAGCAGCTTGGAACTGGGATTGGGGACCCAGTACTTC
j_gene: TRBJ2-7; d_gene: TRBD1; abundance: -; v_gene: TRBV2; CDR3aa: CASKGAQGSYEQYF; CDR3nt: TGTGCCAGCAAAGGTGCACAGGGGAGTTACGAGCAGTACTTC
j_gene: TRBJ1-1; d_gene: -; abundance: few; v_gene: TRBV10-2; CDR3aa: CASSVRVGEAFF; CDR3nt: TGCGCCAGCAGTGTGCGGGTCGGTGAAGCTTTCTTT
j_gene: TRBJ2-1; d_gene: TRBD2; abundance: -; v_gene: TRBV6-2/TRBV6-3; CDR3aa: CASSYIGRSNEQFF; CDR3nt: TGTGCCAGCAGTTACATCGGGAGGAGCAATGAGCAGTTCTTC
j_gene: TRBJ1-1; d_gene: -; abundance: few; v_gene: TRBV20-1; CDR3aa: CSAHRVVGRTEAFF; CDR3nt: TGCAGTGCTCACAGGGTCGTAGGTAGGACTGAAGCTTTCTTT
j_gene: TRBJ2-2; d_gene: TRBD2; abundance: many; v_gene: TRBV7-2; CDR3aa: CASSKERDSMGELFF; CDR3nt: TGTGCCAGCAGCAAGGAGCGGGATAGTATGGGGGAGCTGTTTTTT
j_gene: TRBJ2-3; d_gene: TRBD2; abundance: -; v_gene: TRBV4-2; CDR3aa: CASSQDVASGGTDTQYF; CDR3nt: TGTGCCAGCAGCCAAGACGTTGCGAGCGGGGGAACCGATACGCAGTATTTT
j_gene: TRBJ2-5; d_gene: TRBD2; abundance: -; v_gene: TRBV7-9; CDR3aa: CASSSGLAGGETQYF; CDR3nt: TGTGCCAGCAGCTCGGGACTAGCGGGAGGCGAGACCCAGTACTTC
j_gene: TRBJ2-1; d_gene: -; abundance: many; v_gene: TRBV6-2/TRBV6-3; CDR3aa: CASALRGGGYNEQFF; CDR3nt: TGTGCCAGCGCTCTAAGGGGAGGGGGGTACAATGAGCAGTTCTTC
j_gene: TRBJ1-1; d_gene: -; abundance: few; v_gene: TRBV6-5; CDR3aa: CATRARDTEAFF; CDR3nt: TGTGCCACGAGGGCGCGGGACACTGAAGCTTTCTTT
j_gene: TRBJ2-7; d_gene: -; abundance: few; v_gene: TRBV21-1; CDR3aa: CASSRRPGTASTTDYEQYF; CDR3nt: TGTGCCAGCAGCCGACGCCCCGGGACAGCTAGTACTACGGACTACGAGCAGTACTTC
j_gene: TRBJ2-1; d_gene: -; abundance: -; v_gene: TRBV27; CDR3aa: CASSLSGFAWGEQFF; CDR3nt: TGTGCCAGCAGTTTATCAGGGTTCGCTTGGGGTGAGCAGTTCTTC
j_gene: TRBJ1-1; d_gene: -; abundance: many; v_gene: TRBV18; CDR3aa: CASSPGTGNTEAFF; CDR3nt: TGTGCCAGCTCACCAGGGACGGGGAACACTGAAGCTTTCTTT
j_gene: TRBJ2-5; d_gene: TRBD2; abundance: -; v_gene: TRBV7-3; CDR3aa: CASSLTGGTSGPGGTQYF; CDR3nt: TGTGCCAGCAGCTTAACCGGCGGGACTAGCGGTCCCGGGGGGACCCAGTACTTC
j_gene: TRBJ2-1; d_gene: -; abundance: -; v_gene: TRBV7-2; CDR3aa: CASSLNLYNEQFF; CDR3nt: TGTGCCAGCAGCTTAAACTTGTACAATGAGCAGTTCTTC
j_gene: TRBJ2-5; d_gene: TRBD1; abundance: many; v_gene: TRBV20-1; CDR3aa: CSAETGAETQYF; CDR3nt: TGCAGTGCAGAGACAGGGGCTGAGACCCAGTACTTC
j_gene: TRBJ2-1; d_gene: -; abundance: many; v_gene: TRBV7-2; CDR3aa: CASSRDFNEQFF; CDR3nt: TGTGCCAGCAGCCGGGATTTCAATGAGCAGTTCTTC
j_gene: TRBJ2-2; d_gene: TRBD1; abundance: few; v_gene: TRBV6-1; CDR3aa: CASTDRVNTGELFF; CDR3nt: TGTGCCAGCACGGACAGGGTAAACACCGGGGAGCTGTTTTTT
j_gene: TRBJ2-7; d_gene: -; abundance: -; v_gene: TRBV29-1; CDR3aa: CSVDVSGGGEQYF; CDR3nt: TGCAGCGTTGACGTTTCAGGGGGAGGGGAGCAGTACTTC
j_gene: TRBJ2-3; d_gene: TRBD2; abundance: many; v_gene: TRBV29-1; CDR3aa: CSAESGSGDTQYF; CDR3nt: TGCAGCGCTGAAAGCGGGAGTGGAGATACGCAGTATTTT
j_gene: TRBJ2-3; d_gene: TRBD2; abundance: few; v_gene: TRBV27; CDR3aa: CASSFIGLAEDTQYF; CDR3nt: TGTGCCAGCAGTTTTATAGGACTAGCGGAGGATACGCAGTATTTT
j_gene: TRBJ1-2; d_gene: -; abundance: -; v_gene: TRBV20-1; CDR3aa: CSARDGGPYGYTF; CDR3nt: TGCAGTGCTAGAGATGGCGGCCCCTATGGCTACACCTTC
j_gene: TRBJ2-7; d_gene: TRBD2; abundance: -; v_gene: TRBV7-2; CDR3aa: CASPSGGGEQYF; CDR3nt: TGTGCCAGCCCCTCCGGGGGGGGCGAGCAGTACTTC
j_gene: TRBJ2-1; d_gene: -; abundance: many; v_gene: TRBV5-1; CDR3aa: CASSYGSSSYNEQFF; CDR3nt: TGCGCCAGCAGCTATGGATCTAGCTCCTACAATGAGCAGTTCTTC
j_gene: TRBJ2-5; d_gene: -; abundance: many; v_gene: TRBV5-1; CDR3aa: CASSQSEAETQYF; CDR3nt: TGCGCCAGCAGCCAGAGCGAGGCGGAGACCCAGTACTTC
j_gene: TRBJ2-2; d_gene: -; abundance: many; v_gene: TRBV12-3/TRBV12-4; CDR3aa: CASSESRTGELFF; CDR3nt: TGTGCCAGCAGCGAATCGAGAACCGGGGAGCTGTTTTTT
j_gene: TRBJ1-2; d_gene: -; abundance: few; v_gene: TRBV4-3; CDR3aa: CASSQEVGHGYTF; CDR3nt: TGCGCCAGCAGCCAAGAAGTGGGGCATGGCTACACCTTC
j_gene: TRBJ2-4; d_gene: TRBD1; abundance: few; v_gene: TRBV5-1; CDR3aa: CASSNGGTGENIQYF; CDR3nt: TGCGCCAGCAGCAACGGCGGGACAGGGGAAAACATTCAGTACTTC
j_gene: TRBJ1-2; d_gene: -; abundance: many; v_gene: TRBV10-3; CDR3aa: CAYSAGSTNYGYTF; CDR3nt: TGTGCCTACTCAGCAGGGAGTACTAACTATGGCTACACCTTC
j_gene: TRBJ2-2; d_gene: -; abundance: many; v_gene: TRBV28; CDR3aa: CASSLRANTGELFF; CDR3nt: TGTGCCAGCAGTTTAAGAGCGAACACCGGGGAGCTGTTTTTT
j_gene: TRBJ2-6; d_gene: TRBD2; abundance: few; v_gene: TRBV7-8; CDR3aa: CASSQAAGGHGANVLTF; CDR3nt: TGTGCCAGCAGCCAAGCAGCGGGAGGTCATGGGGCCAACGTCCTGACTTTC
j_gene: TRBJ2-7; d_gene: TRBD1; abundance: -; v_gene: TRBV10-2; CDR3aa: CASSPGTDYEQYF; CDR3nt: TGCGCCAGCAGCCCTGGGACAGACTACGAGCAGTACTTC
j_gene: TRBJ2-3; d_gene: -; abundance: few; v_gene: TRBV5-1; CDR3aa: CASSLIVHTDTQYF; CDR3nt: TGCGCCAGCAGCTTAATTGTCCACACAGATACGCAGTATTTT
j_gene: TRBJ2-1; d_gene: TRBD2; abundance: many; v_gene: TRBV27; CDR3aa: CASSLRLAGYNEQFF; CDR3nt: TGTGCCAGCAGTTTACGACTAGCGGGCTACAATGAGCAGTTCTTC
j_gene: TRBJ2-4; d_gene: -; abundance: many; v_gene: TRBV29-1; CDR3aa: CSVGGLVRGQGNIQYF; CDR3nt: TGCAGCGTTGGTGGTTTGGTTAGAGGACAAGGAAACATTCAGTACTTC
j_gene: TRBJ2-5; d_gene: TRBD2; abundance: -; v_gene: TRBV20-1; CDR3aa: CSATPGLAILQETQYF; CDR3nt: TGCAGTGCTACACCAGGACTAGCGATCCTCCAAGAGACCCAGTACTTC
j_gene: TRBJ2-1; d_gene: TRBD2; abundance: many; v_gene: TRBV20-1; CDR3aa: CSVTPGTKNEQFF; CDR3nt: TGCAGTGTCACCCCCGGGACTAAGAATGAGCAGTTCTTC
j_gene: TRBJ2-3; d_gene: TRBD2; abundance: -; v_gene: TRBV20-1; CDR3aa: CSARWGGRLTDTQYF; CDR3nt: TGCAGTGCTAGGTGGGGCGGGAGGTTAACAGATACGCAGTATTTT